Shown below are 15 T cell receptor beta chains from a single sample sequenced in a study of blood T cell repertoires in COVID-19. Only in-frame clones appear in the TCRdb table, and some are missing; sequencing was by immunoSEQ multiplex PCR. The sample carries 150,000 to 200,000 clones, roughly four fifths recorded once. The sequenced sample was peripheral blood. Every receptor here comes from a man in his sixties with active or convalescent COVID-19.

This chain uses TRBV19 with TRBJ1-5; a possible D gene is TRBD1 (6 bases). Between the trimmed V and J ends, which lost 7 bases and 4 bases, there was a span of 11 bases. Germline V gene lookup returns CDR1 LNHDA and CDR2 SQIVND (reference sequence). The CDR3 spans 13 residues. CDR3 coding DNA: TGTGCCAGTACCCGGACAGTGAATCAGCCCCAGCATTTT. The encoded protein is CASTRTVNQPQHF. Combining the CDR3 with reference TRBV19 and TRBJ1-5 gives the whole variable domain DGGITQSPKYLFRKEGQNVTLSCEQNLNHDAMYWYRQDPGQGLRLIYYSQIVNDFQKGDIAEGYSVSREKKESFPLTVTSAQKNPTAFYLCASTRTVNQPQHFGDGTRLSIL.

The chain employs TRBV27 and TRBJ2-4, with D possibly TRBD2 on 6 matching bases. Germline values: CDR1 MNHEY, CDR2 SMNVEV (reference sequence). The ends were cut back, 3 bases at V and 9 bases at J, with 12 bases in the middle. This CDR3 region has 13 residues. The CDR3, as DNA: TGTGCCAGCAGTTTGGAGGGTTACGGCATTCAGTACTTC. It codes for CASSLEGYGIQYF.

The chain's CDR3 is CASSKGRGETEAFF. In nucleotides, the CDR3 is TGTGCCAGCAGCAAAGGCCGCGGGGAAACTGAAGCTTTCTTT. V is TRBV21-1 and J is TRBJ1-1. TRBV21-1 constitutes a pseudogene. This CDR3 is built from 14 residues.

This clone was detected a few times. This chain uses TRBV18 with TRBJ1-1, with D perhaps matching TRBD1 (5 bases). In germline, CDR1 is KGHSH, CDR2 LQKENI. The CDR3 has 19 amino acids. Trimming took 1 base from V and 2 from J, leaving 23 bases between them. CDR3 nucleotide sequence: TGTGCCAGCTCACCACAAAATATGGTCGGACGGGGGGTCAACACTGAAGCTTTCTTT. It codes for CASSPQNMVGRGVNTEAFF. The full variable domain, its missing parts supplied by reference TRBV18 and TRBJ1-1, is NAGVMQNPRHLVRRRGQEARLRCSPMKGHSHVYWYRQLPEEGLKFMVYLQKENIIDESGMPKERFSAEFPKEGPSILRIQQVVRGDSAAYFCASSPQNMVGRGVNTEAFFGQGTRLTVV.

This chain links TRBV5-4 with TRBJ1-3, with no clear D. Germline-derived CDR1 and CDR2 are SGHNT and YYREEE (reference sequence). Trimming removed 0 bases at V and 4 bases at J, with 17 bases between. The CDR3 is made up of 17 amino acids. This CDR3 reads CASSLAWTGIGGNTIYF. CDR3 in DNA: TGTGCCAGCAGCTTGGCGTGGACGGGGATTGGGGGAAACACCATATATTTT.

This clone turned up a few times. Additional DNA sequences in this sample encode the identical CDR3. The V call is TRBV7-2, the J call TRBJ1-6, with 7 bases identical to TRBD1. After removal of 3 bases from V and 5 bases from J, the junction contained 4 bases not matched to a gene. CDR3 length: 15 residues. The germline CDR1 and CDR2 sequences are SGHTA and FQGNSA. CDR3 nucleotides: TGTGCCAGCAGCTTGAGGGGGCAGGATAATTCACCCCTCCACTTT. Translated: CASSLRGQDNSPLHF.

J is TRBJ1-6 and V is TRBV5-1; the match to TRBD1 covers 9 bases. This CDR3 comprises 14 residues. The germline gives CDR1 SGHRS, CDR2 YFSETQ. Trimming removed 5 bases from V and 7 bases from J; junction bases left unmatched: 4. The CDR3: CASRQDRGNSPLHF. The CDR3, as DNA: TGCGCCAGCAGACAAGACAGGGGGAATTCACCCCTCCACTTT. Supplemented by reference TRBV5-1 and TRBJ1-6, the full variable domain reads KAGVTQTPRYLIKTRGQQVTLSCSPISGHRSVSWYQQTPGQGLQFLFEYFSETQRNKGNFPGRFSGRQFSNSRSEMNVSTLELGDSALYLCASRQDRGNSPLHFGNGTRLTVT.

V is TRBV7-2 and J is TRBJ1-1; weak D call: TRBD1 (6 bases). V was cut by 4 bases and J by 5 bases, with 20 bases left in between. The CDR3 sequence is 16 residues long. Germline V gene lookup returns CDR1 SGHTA and CDR2 FQGNSA. The CDR3 DNA reads TGTGCCAGCAGCTCAAAACTAAACTCAGGGGAAACTGAAGCTTTCTTT. Its protein is CASSSKLNSGETEAFF.

The chain joins TRBV6-5 to TRBJ1-3; the D is unclear. The CDR3 is made up of 13 amino acids. Trimming left V 9 bases short and J 0 bases short, with 9 bases between. From germline, CDR1 is MNHEY and CDR2 SVGAGI. In nucleotides, the CDR3 is TGTGCCAGTTTACAGAACTCTGGAAACACCATATATTTT. It encodes CASLQNSGNTIYF.

In the case of this clone: At one end the junction does not follow the germline gene, possibly because of a read error. The V call is TRBV6-6, the J call TRBJ2-2; the D gene is possibly TRBD1 (6 bases). This CDR3 is 15 amino acids long. Looked up from germline, CDR1 is MNHNY and CDR2 is SVGAGI (reference sequence). The CDR3 is CASSYSGQRTGELFF. The CDR3, as DNA: TGTGCCAGCAGCTACTCCGGACAGCGGACCGGGGAGCTGTTTTTT.

The chain couples TRBV24-1 to TRBJ2-5, with 8 bases lining up with TRBD1. Per the germline V gene, CDR1 is KGHDR and CDR2 is SFDVKD. CDR3 size: 16 residues. V shed 0 bases, J shed 5 bases, and the junction held 7 bases outside the gene matches. In DNA, the CDR3 is TGTGCCACCAGTGATTTGCGGGCAGGGGGCGCGGAGACCCAGTACTTC. Translated, it gives CATSDLRAGGAETQYF.

This chain links TRBV9 with TRBJ1-1; no firm D call. CDR1 is SGDLS, CDR2 YYNGEE, per germline. V lost 0 bases, J lost 1 base, and 4 bases lay in between. The length of the CDR3 is 13 residues. Here the CDR3 reads CASSVEQNTEAFF. The DNA of the CDR3 is TGTGCCAGCAGCGTAGAACAGAACACTGAAGCTTTCTTT.

This clone was detected only once. The chain carries TRBV6-2 or TRBV6-3 and TRBJ2-7; TRBD1 matches at 9 bases. Trimming removed 0 bases from V and 0 bases from J; junction bases left unmatched: 3. This CDR3 contains 16 residues. Germline V CDR1 and CDR2: MNHEY, SVGEGT. Written as DNA, the CDR3 is TGTGCCAGCAGTTACTCTCGGGACAGGGTCTCCTACGAGCAGTACTTC. As protein: CASSYSRDRVSYEQYF.

The J gene is TRBJ2-1, the V gene TRBV4-1; 7 positions agree with TRBD1. The V and J ends lost 4 bases and 4 bases, in that order; junction bases with no gene match: 10. CDR3 length equals 16 residues. Germline values: CDR1 MGHRA, CDR2 YSYEKL. CDR3 protein: CASSLGVQGRYNEQFF. Written as DNA, the CDR3 is TGCGCCAGCAGCCTTGGAGTACAGGGGCGGTACAATGAGCAGTTCTTC.

Note on this clone: A read error may be the cause here, since a much bigger clone is one base away. The chain uses TRBV5-5 and TRBJ1-4, with 7 bases lining up with TRBD1. CDR1 and CDR2 from the germline V gene are SGHKS and YYEKEE (reference sequence). J lost 4 bases, V lost 3 bases, and 3 bases had no gene match. The CDR3 sequence is 14 residues long. For the CDR3, the DNA is TGTGCCAGCAGCTCGGGACAGCTTAATGAAAAACTGTTTTTT. Its translation: CASSSGQLNEKLFF.